This is a list of T cell receptor beta chains from one sample in a study of immune cell composition in non-small cell lung cancer. Using immunoSEQ multiplex PCR, the repertoire was profiled, and TCRdb retains in-frame clones only, with some absent. The sample consists of 4,900 or so clones, around three quarters of them appearing once. Material for sequencing was lung tumor tissue. The receptors stem from a human donor with non-small cell lung cancer. Both conserved end residues are part of each CDR3. Fields, in order: D gene, V gene, J gene, clone size, CDR3 DNA, CDR3 protein. D genes are given only for firm matches. Expanded clones get a size class; other rows say once, few or many, or leave the size out.

-,TRBV6-5,TRBJ1-1,-,TGTGCCAGCAGTTACAATCTCTTAAACACTGAAGCTTTCTTT,CASSYNLLNTEAFF
TRBD1,TRBV4-3,TRBJ1-5,-,TGCGCCAGCAGCCAAGAAGTCGGGACAGCTTATCAGCCCCAGCATTTT,CASSQEVGTAYQPQHF
-,TRBV19,TRBJ2-7,-,TGTGCCAGTAGTATAATGGGAGGACAGGACGAGCAGTACTTC,CASSIMGGQDEQYF
-,TRBV9,TRBJ1-2,-,TGTGCCAGCAGCGTAGGTGGCAGGGCGAACTATGGCTACACCTTC,CASSVGGRANYGYTF
TRBD2,TRBV5-1,TRBJ2-1,once,TGCGCCAGCACGTGGGGGTTGGCGACTAGCGGGGCATACAATGAGCAGTTCTTC,CASTWGLATSGAYNEQFF
-,TRBV25-1,TRBJ1-2,-,TGTGCCAGCAGTGACTATCGCGGCAGCAACTATGGCTACACCTTC,CASSDYRGSNYGYTF
TRBD2,TRBV25-1,TRBJ2-7,-,TGTGCCAGCAGTGAAGGGGGGACTAGCGACTACGAGCAGTACTTC,CASSEGGTSDYEQYF
TRBD2,TRBV4-2,TRBJ2-1,-,TGTGCCAGCAGCCCGGGACTAGCGGGGGGACCTCGTTACAATGAGCAGTTCTTC,CASSPGLAGGPRYNEQFF
-,TRBV19,TRBJ1-5,-,TGTGCCAGTAGTAAATATTTGTCAGGGGCTAACCAGCCCCAGCATTTT,CASSKYLSGANQPQHF
-,TRBV5-8,TRBJ2-5,-,TGTGCCAGCAACAAGGGGTACCAAGAGACCCAGTACTTC,CASNKGYQETQYF
-,TRBV6-5,TRBJ1-5,-,TGTGCCAGCAGTTACGAGGGGGAACAGCCCCAGCATTTT,CASSYEGEQPQHF
-,TRBV7-2,TRBJ2-3,-,TGTGCCAGCAGCTTACCGGGAGCGCCAGATACGCAGTATTTT,CASSLPGAPDTQYF
-,TRBV4-3,TRBJ2-3,-,TGCGCCAGCAGCCAAGATTGGGAGACCACAGATACGCAGTATTTT,CASSQDWETTDTQYF
-,TRBV15,TRBJ2-4,-,TGTGCCACCAGAGGTACGGGGGAAAACATTCAGTACTTC,CATRGTGENIQYF
TRBD2,TRBV7-9,TRBJ2-1,-,TGTGCCAGCAGCTTAGATGGACTAGCGACTAACAATGAGCAGTTCTTC,CASSLDGLATNNEQFF
TRBD2,TRBV15,TRBJ2-7,-,TGTGCCACCAGCAGAGTAGGAAGAGGACTAGCGGGAGGGCCGGGCGAGCAGTACTTC,CATSRVGRGLAGGPGEQYF
-,TRBV5-5,TRBJ2-7,-,TGTGCCAGCAGCTTGTCCCGGGATACCTACGAGCAGTACTTC,CASSLSRDTYEQYF
-,TRBV16,TRBJ2-1,once,TGTGCCAGCAGCCAATCGCTCGGGGACTTCGACAATGAGCAGTTCTTC,CASSQSLGDFDNEQFF
TRBD1,TRBV7-2,TRBJ2-2,few,TGTGCCAGCAGCCTGGGACAGGAGAACACCGGGGAGCTGTTTTTT,CASSLGQENTGELFF
TRBD1,TRBV5-4,TRBJ1-2,-,TGTGCCAGCAGCTTGGGCTCGGGGACAGCCCTCTATGGCTACACCTTC,CASSLGSGTALYGYTF
-,TRBV5-4,TRBJ1-2,-,TGTGCCACCTCAGCCGGGGAATACTATGGCTACACCTTC,CATSAGEYYGYTF
TRBD1,TRBV19,TRBJ2-5,-,TGTGCCAGTAGTCCCCGGGACAGGGGCTATGAGACCCAGTACTTC,CASSPRDRGYETQYF
-,TRBV4-2,TRBJ2-7,-,TGTGCCAGCAGCCAAGAGGGGGCGACATACGAGCAGTACTTC,CASSQEGATYEQYF
-,TRBV7-9,TRBJ2-3,-,TGTGCCAGCAGCTTGGTCTTACAGGGTAGCACAGATACGCAGTATTTT,CASSLVLQGSTDTQYF
TRBD2,TRBV5-1,TRBJ2-1,-,TGCGCCAGCAGCGGAGGGACTAGCGGAAACCAATGGGCCAATGAGCAGTTCTTC,CASSGGTSGNQWANEQFF
-,TRBV19,TRBJ1-4,-,TGTGCCAGTAGTTACCCCCGATCAGGGCCCACTAATGAAAAACTGTTTTTT,CASSYPRSGPTNEKLFF
TRBD2,TRBV7-3,TRBJ2-1,-,TGTGCCAGCAGCACTAGGGGGACTAGCGGAAGAGGTGAGCAGTTCTTC,CASSTRGTSGRGEQFF
TRBD2,TRBV5-4,TRBJ2-3,-,TGTGCCAGCAGCTCCAGGACTAGCCCCACAGATACGCAGTATTTT,CASSSRTSPTDTQYF
-,TRBV6-5,TRBJ2-1,-,TGTGCCAGCAGGCGCTATAGCCGTTCCTACAATGAGCAGTTCTTC,CASRRYSRSYNEQFF
-,TRBV5-4,TRBJ2-3,-,TGTGCCAGCAGCTTGGATTGGGCGGGACTTACAGATACGCAGTATTTT,CASSLDWAGLTDTQYF